The clone carrying this T cell receptor beta chain was detected only once. The sample originates from a study of blood T cell repertoires in COVID-19. Across the whole study: Samples taken during acute and convalescent COVID-19 were collected in the United States, Italy and Spain. Nucleic acid was either cDNA or gDNA, and it came from T cells, B-cell-depleted T cells, or PBMCs.

In the study's own analysis: Nucleated cell number was recorded as an estimate derived from reference gene primer amplification. The data were produced by immunoSEQ multiplex PCR, yet TCRdb's version contains in-frame clones alone and is incomplete. The V and J calls and clone size are taken from that table; D and trimming were inferred from the DNA. The repertoire has under 25,000 clones, roughly four fifths of them found once; the top ten carry around 46%. The CDR3 sequence is 13 residues long. V gave up 5 bases and J gave up 8 bases, with 13 bases separating them. Germline V lookup: CDR1 SGHNT, CDR2 YENEEA.

The sample taken for sequencing was peripheral blood. The chain recombines TRBV11-3 with TRBJ2-1; weak D call: TRBD2 (6 bases). This clonotype was sampled from a man in his sixties or seventies with acute or convalescent COVID-19. The CDR3 loop reads CASSGTAFDEQFF. CDR3 nucleotides: TGTGCCAGCAGCGGGACTGCATTCGATGAGCAGTTCTTC.